Below are 25 T cell receptor beta chains sequenced from a single sample in a study of shared clonotypes between healthy human individuals. The repertoire was sequenced with immunoSEQ multiplex PCR; TCRdb's copy has only in-frame clones and lacks some. The sample contains 2 million to 3 million clones, 80% to 95% of which appear only once. Sequences were obtained from naive CD4+ T cells from PBMCs. The subset was: CD45RA+ positively selected. These receptors all come from a man in his late teens or twenties in good health. Some clones in this sample may be carry-over from other donors' samples.

The chain uses TRBV28 and TRBJ1-2; perhaps TRBD1 as D (6 bases). The ends were cut back, 5 bases at V and 5 bases at J, with 18 bases in the middle. The CDR3 runs 15 residues. Germline V gene sequence: CDR1 MDHEN, CDR2 SYDVKM. The CDR3 protein is CASSPGTTLGYGYTF. In DNA form, the CDR3 reads TGTGCCAGCAGTCCCGGGACAACCCTAGGATATGGCTACACCTTC.

The rearrangement links TRBV5-4 to TRBJ2-7, with 8 bases matching TRBD2. V was pared by 4 bases and J by 1 base, with 4 bases of the junction left unmatched. CDR3 length: 14 residues. From germline, CDR1 is SGHNT and CDR2 YYREEE (reference sequence). In nucleotides, the CDR3 is TGTGCCAGCAGCCAGCGGGGGTCGTCCTACGAGCAGTACTTC. This translates into CASSQRGSSYEQYF.

The count of this clone is one. The chain is built from TRBV19 and TRBJ1-5; tentative D call: TRBD1 (6 bases). The CDR3 sequence is 19 residues long. Trimming pared 1 base from V and 2 bases from J, leaving 21 bases between. The germline V gene encodes CDR1 LNHDA and CDR2 SQIVND (reference sequence). CDR3 sequence reads: CASSIARGGAGQRNQPQHF. The CDR3, as DNA: TGTGCCAGTAGTATAGCAAGGGGGGGCGCGGGTCAACGCAATCAGCCCCAGCATTTT.

This rearrangement joins TRBV7-9 to TRBJ1-1, with TRBD1 matching 7 bases. The CDR3 contains 16 residues. The J segment lost 2 bases and the V segment lost 1 base, leaving 7 bases of the junction unmatched. Germline CDR1 and CDR2: SEHNR and FQNEAQ (reference sequence). The CDR3 here is CASSLGGQGVNTEAFF. The CDR3 DNA reads as TGTGCCAGCAGCTTAGGCGGTCAGGGGGTCAACACTGAAGCTTTCTTT.

V is TRBV19 and J is TRBJ2-7, with D possibly matching TRBD1 (6 bases). CDR1 and CDR2 from the germline V gene are LNHDA and SQIVND (reference sequence). The CDR3 contains 13 residues. V lost 6 bases to trimming and J lost 6 bases, with 15 bases between them. The CDR3 region has the DNA TGTGCCAGTAGCCGGGACATAATAGGCGAGCAGTACTTC. It is translated as CASSRDIIGEQYF.

The chain joins TRBV5-4 to TRBJ1-1; weak D call: TRBD1 (5 bases). With 4 bases removed from V and 3 bases from J, the gap between germline ends came to 13 bases. CDR1 is SGHNT and CDR2 is YYREEE in the germline V gene (reference sequence). The CDR3 is 14 amino acids. The chain's CDR3 is CASSHWGPYTEAFF. The CDR3 nucleotides are TGTGCCAGCAGCCACTGGGGACCTTACACTGAAGCTTTCTTT.

V is TRBV2 and J is TRBJ2-3; the D is unclear. Trimming left V 4 bases short and J 2 bases short, with 10 bases between. CDR3 size: 14 residues. Germline CDR1 is SNHLY and CDR2 is FYNNEI. CDR3 amino acids: CASSALGVTDTQYF. CDR3 sequence (DNA): TGTGCCAGCAGTGCCCTAGGAGTCACAGATACGCAGTATTTT.

The gene calls are TRBV10-2 and TRBJ1-4; D uncertain. CDR1 and CDR2 from the germline V gene are WSHSY and SAAADI. The CDR3 has 14 amino acids. V was shortened by 6 bases and J by 6 bases, with 14 bases between the two germline ends. Here the CDR3 DNA reads TGCGCCAGCAGGGGTACCTCAGGAGATGAAAAACTGTTTTTT. It translates to CASRGTSGDEKLFF.

The chain employs TRBV2 and TRBJ2-3; D may be TRBD1 (6 bases). V lost 6 bases to trimming and J lost 3 bases, with 16 bases between them. This CDR3 contains 15 residues. In germline, CDR1 is SNHLY, CDR2 FYNNEI. The CDR3 nucleotides are TGTGCCAGCAGGACCACAGGGTCTTCAACAGATACGCAGTATTTT. Its protein is CASRTTGSSTDTQYF.

This chain connects TRBV28 to TRBJ2-6, with 8 positions matching TRBD1. V dropped 3 bases and J dropped 4; count of bases not matched to a gene: 8. Germline V gene lookup returns CDR1 MDHEN and CDR2 SYDVKM. This CDR3 comprises 17 residues. CDR3 bases: TGTGCCAGCAGTTTTCCAGGGGGCGCGAGGGGGGCCAACGTCCTGACTTTC. Amino acids: CASSFPGGARGANVLTF.

This clone occurred once. This chain joins TRBV5-1 and TRBJ2-3, with unresolved D. From germline, CDR1 is SGHRS and CDR2 YFSETQ. Trimming left V 4 bases short and J 1 base short, with 16 bases between. This CDR3 spans 16 amino acids. The CDR3 sequence: CASSPGGRSRTDTQYF. In DNA form, the CDR3 reads TGCGCCAGCAGCCCTGGTGGCCGGAGCCGCACAGATACGCAGTATTTT.

This CDR3 reads CASSLELATGELFF. CDR3 nucleotide sequence: TGTGCCAGCAGCTTAGAACTAGCTACCGGGGAGCTGTTTTTT. The J gene is TRBJ2-2, the V gene TRBV11-1, with D possibly TRBD2 on 6 matching bases. The germline CDR1 and CDR2 sequences are SGHAT and FQDESV (reference sequence). This CDR3 has 14 residues. Deletions cut 1 base from V and 5 bases from J, with 8 bases between.

The chain couples TRBV13 to TRBJ2-5; D is perhaps TRBD2 (6 bases). The J call may be in error: the DNA end matches TRBJ2-7 better. CDR1 PRHDT and CDR2 FYEKMQ come from the germline V gene (reference sequence). The CDR3 runs 14 residues. In DNA, the CDR3 is TGTGCCAGCAGCCCGCAGGGACTGAGCTACGAGCAGTACTTC. The encoded protein is CASSPQGLSYEQYF.

The CDR3 bases are TGTGCCAGCAGCTCCAACACAGATACGCAGTATTTT. It yields the protein CASSSNTDTQYF. The chain uses TRBV11-2 and TRBJ2-3, with no clear D. The CDR3 extends over 12 amino acids. CDR1 SGHAT and CDR2 FQNNGV come from the germline V gene. V shed 4 bases and J shed 2 bases, with 4 bases lying between them.

The genes are TRBV7-2 and TRBJ2-5; 8 bases map to TRBD2. V lost 1 base to trimming and J lost 7 bases; unmatched junction nucleotides: 5. The CDR3 totals 14 residues. Germline V CDR1 and CDR2: SGHTA, FQGNSA. As DNA, the CDR3 is TGTGCCAGCAGCTTAGGGGCACGGGGGGGGACCCAGTACTTC. It specifies CASSLGARGGTQYF.

With respect to this clone: Other DNA sequences of this sample code for an identical CDR3. The gene calls are TRBV5-6 and TRBJ2-7; D is ambiguous. V was shortened by 0 bases and J by 6 bases, with 13 bases between the two germline ends. Per germline, CDR1 SGHDT and CDR2 YYEEEE. This CDR3 region has 14 residues. CDR3 nucleotide sequence: TGTGCCAGCAGCTTGGACTACTCATGGGGCGAGCAGTACTTC. Amino acid sequence: CASSLDYSWGEQYF.

This chain connects TRBV6-6 to TRBJ1-1, with D possibly being TRBD1 (6 bases). The CDR3 is made up of 13 amino acids. V was shortened by 5 bases and J by 4 bases, with 11 bases between the two germline ends. Germline CDR1 reads MNHNY; CDR2 reads SVGAGI (reference sequence). The CDR3 spells CASSEGGGTEAFF. Here the CDR3 DNA reads TGTGCCAGCAGTGAGGGGGGGGGCACTGAAGCTTTCTTT.

The chain couples TRBV18 to TRBJ1-5; D call uncertain. The ends were cut back, 2 bases at V and 3 bases at J, with 8 bases in the middle. The length of the CDR3 is 14 residues. CDR1 is KGHSH and CDR2 is LQKENI in the germline V gene. CDR3 bases: TGTGCCAGCTCACCAAACGGATACAATCAGCCCCAGCATTTT. This translates into CASSPNGYNQPQHF. Drawing the rest from reference TRBV18 and TRBJ1-5, the complete variable domain is NAGVMQNPRHLVRRRGQEARLRCSPMKGHSHVYWYRQLPEEGLKFMVYLQKENIIDESGMPKERFSAEFPKEGPSILRIQQVVRGDSAAYFCASSPNGYNQPQHFGDGTRLSIL.

The rearrangement uses TRBV7-2 and TRBJ2-1; 9 bases line up with TRBD2. Per germline, CDR1 SGHTA and CDR2 FQGNSA. With 3 bases clipped from V and 9 bases from J, the junction kept 6 bases outside the gene matches. The CDR3 is 14 amino acids. The CDR3: CASSFSGSYGEQFF. DNA for the CDR3: TGTGCCAGCAGCTTTAGCGGGAGTTACGGTGAGCAGTTCTTC.

A word on this clone: This sample includes further DNA sequences coding for the same CDR3. CDR3 loop: CASSIGGSGETQYF. DNA for the CDR3: TGTGCCAGTAGTATTGGCGGGTCCGGGGAGACCCAGTACTTC. The rearrangement uses TRBV19 and TRBJ2-5, with TRBD2 as a possible D gene (5 bases). The CDR3 spans 14 residues. Trimming took off 3 bases at V and 5 bases at J, with 13 bases between the two ends. CDR1 is LNHDA and CDR2 is SQIVND in the germline V gene (reference sequence).

The chain recombines TRBV6-1 with TRBJ2-2; tentatively, D is TRBD1 (6 bases). The CDR3 is made up of 15 amino acids. Germline V CDR1 and CDR2: MNHNS, SASEGT. Trimming cost V 1 base and J 8 bases, with 14 bases left between them. CDR3 coding DNA: TGTGCCAGCAGTGAAGGGGGGTTAGGGACAGGGGAGCTGTTTTTT. It is translated as CASSEGGLGTGELFF.

This clone was detected only once. The rearrangement links TRBV5-8 to TRBJ2-7, with 10 nucleotides matching TRBD1. The junction had 6 bases not matched to a gene; V was cut back by 4 bases and J by 2 bases. Germline V lookup: CDR1 SGHTS, CDR2 YDEGEE. The CDR3 loop spans 15 amino acids. The DNA of the CDR3 is TGTGCCAGCAGCCCGGGACAGGGGTTCACCTACGAGCAGTACTTC. Translation gives CASSPGQGFTYEQYF.

This clone was seen a few times. The gene calls are TRBV5-6 and TRBJ2-7, with 7 bases lining up with TRBD2. Germline lookup yields CDR1 SGHDT and CDR2 YYEEEE. V was clipped by 7 bases and J by 1 base; unmatched bases: 14. The CDR3 has 16 residues. The DNA for the CDR3 is TGTGCCAGCGGGGAGCTCCGGCCTAGCGGATCCTACGAGCAGTACTTC. Its protein is CASGELRPSGSYEQYF.

The J gene is TRBJ2-7, the V gene TRBV4-2; 9 bases align to TRBD2. Germline V CDR1 and CDR2: LGHNA, YNFKEQ. This CDR3 spans 17 amino acids. V gave up 0 bases and J gave up 4 bases; unmatched junction bases: 10. CDR3 sequence: CASSQDRARLADYEQYF. The CDR3, as DNA: TGTGCCAGCAGCCAAGATAGGGCTCGACTAGCGGATTACGAGCAGTACTTC.

V is TRBV6-1 and J is TRBJ2-7; 7 nucleotides match TRBD1. This CDR3 comprises 14 residues. The germline V gene has CDR1 MNHNS and CDR2 SASEGT. The junction had 3 bases not matched to a gene; V was cut back by 2 bases and J by 2 bases. The CDR3 bases are TGTGCCAGCAGTGAATGGGACAGAGCCTACGAGCAGTACTTC. This codes for CASSEWDRAYEQYF.